A selection of T cell receptor beta chains follows, all from one sample in a study of regulatory T cells in long-lasting Graves disease. TCRdb reprocessed the multiplex PCR reads via MiXCR and lists one record per CDR3 protein. The data hold about 540,000 distinct CDR3 sequences, with roughly 13% observed a single time. This sample was also put to use in a study of T cells in Graves' hyperthyroidism and ophthalmopathy.

The sample here was peripheral blood mononuclear cells (PBMCs), taken at new diagnosis, from a patient treated with antithyroid drugs. These receptors were collected from a man aged 30-40 years with Graves disease. Both conserved end residues are part of each CDR3. Each record gives: CDR3 DNA, CDR3 protein, J gene, V gene, D gene, clone size. The D gene is left open where the match is weak. Expanded clones get a size class; other rows say once, few or many, or leave the size out.

cdr3_nt: TGTGCCACCAGCACTGGTAGCGGGAACTACAATGAGCAGTTCTTC; cdr3_aa: CATSTGSGNYNEQFF; j_call: TRBJ2-1; v_call: TRBV15; d_call: TRBD2; clone_size: few
cdr3_nt: TGCGCCAGCAGCCAAATTAGCGGCCTTTCCCACGAGCAGTACTTC; cdr3_aa: CASSQISGLSHEQYF; j_call: TRBJ2-7; v_call: TRBV4-1; d_call: -; clone_size: once
cdr3_nt: TGTGCCGTTGGGGCTAGCGGAGGGGGAGATACGCAGTATTTT; cdr3_aa: CAVGASGGGDTQYF; j_call: TRBJ2-3; v_call: TRBV12-3/TRBV12-4; d_call: -; clone_size: few
cdr3_nt: TGTGCCAGCAGCCCACTTGATAGCTGGTATGAGCAGTTCTTC; cdr3_aa: CASSPLDSWYEQFF; j_call: TRBJ2-1; v_call: TRBV3-1; d_call: -; clone_size: many
cdr3_nt: TGTGCCACCCCCGATGGGGACCTCTCTGGAAACACCATATATTTT; cdr3_aa: CATPDGDLSGNTIYF; j_call: TRBJ1-3; v_call: TRBV6-1; d_call: -; clone_size: -
cdr3_nt: TGTGCCACCCGAGCACCGGGACTAGCAAGCAATGAGCAGTTCTTC; cdr3_aa: CATRAPGLASNEQFF; j_call: TRBJ2-1; v_call: TRBV2; d_call: TRBD2; clone_size: many
cdr3_nt: TGTGCCAGCAGTCGCACCGATCAGCCCCAGCATTTT; cdr3_aa: CASSRTDQPQHF; j_call: TRBJ1-5; v_call: TRBV2; d_call: -; clone_size: many
cdr3_nt: TGTGCCAGTAGTATAGCTGGTAAAGAGACCCAGTACTTC; cdr3_aa: CASSIAGKETQYF; j_call: TRBJ2-5; v_call: TRBV19; d_call: -; clone_size: -
cdr3_nt: TGTGCCAGCACCTCGGGGGTGGACGAGCAGTACTTC; cdr3_aa: CASTSGVDEQYF; j_call: TRBJ2-7; v_call: TRBV2; d_call: -; clone_size: many
cdr3_nt: TGTGCCAGCAGTCTCGCTTGGGGTGAAAAACTGTTTTTT; cdr3_aa: CASSLAWGEKLFF; j_call: TRBJ1-4; v_call: TRBV2; d_call: -; clone_size: many
cdr3_nt: TGTGCCAGCAGTCACGACAGGGGGTTTAACGAGCAGTACTTC; cdr3_aa: CASSHDRGFNEQYF; j_call: TRBJ2-7; v_call: TRBV28; d_call: TRBD1; clone_size: many
cdr3_nt: TGTGCCAGCAGTTTATCCGGACAGCTCCTCGTTGAAGCTTTCTTT; cdr3_aa: CASSLSGQLLVEAFF; j_call: TRBJ1-1; v_call: TRBV27; d_call: -; clone_size: many
cdr3_nt: TGCAGCGTTGCAACAGGCGGATTTAATGAAAAACTGTTTTTT; cdr3_aa: CSVATGGFNEKLFF; j_call: TRBJ1-4; v_call: TRBV29-1; d_call: -; clone_size: many
cdr3_nt: TGTGCCAGCAGCTTTACCGGGACAGTCGGAGGGGAGACCCAGTACTTC; cdr3_aa: CASSFTGTVGGETQYF; j_call: TRBJ2-5; v_call: TRBV7-9; d_call: -; clone_size: many
cdr3_nt: TGCAGCTACGGACAGGGAGTATCACGTGAGCAGTTCTTC; cdr3_aa: CSYGQGVSREQFF; j_call: TRBJ2-1; v_call: TRBV20-1; d_call: TRBD1; clone_size: many
cdr3_nt: TGTGCCAGCAGCTTAGCAGGGCTCAGGGAGCTGTTTTTT; cdr3_aa: CASSLAGLRELFF; j_call: TRBJ2-2; v_call: TRBV7-9; d_call: -; clone_size: few
cdr3_nt: TGTGCCAGCAGACTACAGGGGGCGGGCACTGAAGCTTTCTTT; cdr3_aa: CASRLQGAGTEAFF; j_call: TRBJ1-1; v_call: TRBV6-1; d_call: TRBD1; clone_size: many
cdr3_nt: TGCAGCGTTGAGAGACCGACACGTAGCACAGATACGCAGTATTTT; cdr3_aa: CSVERPTRSTDTQYF; j_call: TRBJ2-3; v_call: TRBV29-1; d_call: -; clone_size: -
cdr3_nt: TGTGCCAGCAGCCACAGGGGTACCGATGAGCAGTTCTTC; cdr3_aa: CASSHRGTDEQFF; j_call: TRBJ2-1; v_call: TRBV3-1; d_call: -; clone_size: few
cdr3_nt: TGTGCCAGCAGCTTAGCCCTCGTAGGGACAGATACGCAGTATTTT; cdr3_aa: CASSLALVGTDTQYF; j_call: TRBJ2-3; v_call: TRBV7-9; d_call: -; clone_size: -
cdr3_nt: TGTGCCAGCAGCTACGCGGAAAAGGAGGCGCAAGCTTTCTTT; cdr3_aa: CASSYAEKEAQAFF; j_call: TRBJ1-1; v_call: TRBV5-4; d_call: -; clone_size: few
cdr3_nt: TGTGCCAGCATCGACGGTATGGTCTCTGGAAACACCATATATTTT; cdr3_aa: CASIDGMVSGNTIYF; j_call: TRBJ1-3; v_call: TRBV18; d_call: -; clone_size: few
cdr3_nt: TGTGCCAGCAGTTGGTCAGACCAAGAGACCCAGTACTTC; cdr3_aa: CASSWSDQETQYF; j_call: TRBJ2-5; v_call: TRBV12-3/TRBV12-4; d_call: -; clone_size: many
cdr3_nt: TGCAGCGTTGTTCATGGCAGGGGGCAAGGCTACACCTTC; cdr3_aa: CSVVHGRGQGYTF; j_call: TRBJ1-2; v_call: TRBV29-1; d_call: TRBD1; clone_size: many
cdr3_nt: TGCAGTGTTTCACCGGGACTAGCGGGAGTCGCCCGGGCTTACGAGCAGTACTTC; cdr3_aa: CSVSPGLAGVARAYEQYF; j_call: TRBJ2-7; v_call: TRBV20-1; d_call: TRBD2; clone_size: many
cdr3_nt: TGTGCCAGTAGTAGCCCCAACCAACCGGAGGGAAACACCATATATTTT; cdr3_aa: CASSSPNQPEGNTIYF; j_call: TRBJ1-3; v_call: TRBV19; d_call: -; clone_size: -
cdr3_nt: TGTGCCGACCTTAGCGGGAAGGCCGGGGAGCTGTTTTTT; cdr3_aa: CADLSGKAGELFF; j_call: TRBJ2-2; v_call: TRBV7-9; d_call: TRBD2; clone_size: -
cdr3_nt: TGTGCCAGCAGCTTAGTAGGTTCTTGGGGCGGAAACACTGAAGCTTTCTTT; cdr3_aa: CASSLVGSWGGNTEAFF; j_call: TRBJ1-1; v_call: TRBV7-9; d_call: -; clone_size: few
cdr3_nt: TGTGCCAGCAGTGAATTCGGCAGGGGGGCGGGGGTAAACGAGCAGTACTTC; cdr3_aa: CASSEFGRGAGVNEQYF; j_call: TRBJ2-7; v_call: TRBV25-1; d_call: -; clone_size: -
cdr3_nt: TGTGCCAGCAGCTCTAGCGGGAACGGGGAGCTGCTTTTT; cdr3_aa: CASSSSGNGELLF; j_call: TRBJ2-2; v_call: TRBV5-6; d_call: TRBD2; clone_size: -
cdr3_nt: TGCGCCAGCAGCCAAAGCCCCGGGACAGGGTTTTTGCGGGAGCAGTACTTC; cdr3_aa: CASSQSPGTGFLREQYF; j_call: TRBJ2-7; v_call: TRBV4-1; d_call: TRBD1; clone_size: few
cdr3_nt: TGCAGTGCTAGGGCCAGACTAGCGGGAGTTGCAGATACGCAGTATTTT; cdr3_aa: CSARARLAGVADTQYF; j_call: TRBJ2-3; v_call: TRBV20-1; d_call: TRBD2; clone_size: many
cdr3_nt: TGTGCCAGCAGTTCAGCGGGAGTATCCTACGAGCAGTACTTC; cdr3_aa: CASSSAGVSYEQYF; j_call: TRBJ2-7; v_call: TRBV27; d_call: TRBD2; clone_size: -
cdr3_nt: TGCGCCAGCAGCTTGGGTGCCAGGGGGACCGCTAATGAAAAACTGTTTTTT; cdr3_aa: CASSLGARGTANEKLFF; j_call: TRBJ1-4; v_call: TRBV5-1; d_call: TRBD1; clone_size: many
cdr3_nt: TGCGCCAGCAGCTTCGGGGGGACTAGCGGGAGTGGATCCGGGGAGCTGTTTTTT; cdr3_aa: CASSFGGTSGSGSGELFF; j_call: TRBJ2-2; v_call: TRBV5-1; d_call: TRBD2; clone_size: many
cdr3_nt: TGTGCCACCCGCGGGAGAACTAATGAAAAACTGTTTTTT; cdr3_aa: CATRGRTNEKLFF; j_call: TRBJ1-4; v_call: TRBV24-1; d_call: -; clone_size: -
cdr3_nt: TGTGCCAGCAGCTTAGGGGTGACGCCCTATAATTCACCCCTCCACTTT; cdr3_aa: CASSLGVTPYNSPLHF; j_call: TRBJ1-6; v_call: TRBV7-9; d_call: -; clone_size: few
cdr3_nt: TGTGCCAGCAGTGATAACTGGGGGACCACTGAAGCTTTCTTT; cdr3_aa: CASSDNWGTTEAFF; j_call: TRBJ1-1; v_call: TRBV25-1; d_call: -; clone_size: -
cdr3_nt: TGTGCCAGCAGCTACTCACAGGGGGGCACTGAAGCTTTCTTT; cdr3_aa: CASSYSQGGTEAFF; j_call: TRBJ1-1; v_call: TRBV7-9; d_call: TRBD1; clone_size: many
cdr3_nt: TGTGCCACCCGAGGACAGGGGTACAATGAGCAGTTCTTC; cdr3_aa: CATRGQGYNEQFF; j_call: TRBJ2-1; v_call: TRBV10-3; d_call: TRBD1; clone_size: few
cdr3_nt: TGTGCCAGCAGTTTTAAGAGATACGGGACAGGGGTTAATTCACCCCTCCACTTT; cdr3_aa: CASSFKRYGTGVNSPLHF; j_call: TRBJ1-6; v_call: TRBV27; d_call: TRBD1; clone_size: -
cdr3_nt: TGTGCCAGCAGGGCTGATGGGACAGCGAACACTGAAGCTTTCTTT; cdr3_aa: CASRADGTANTEAFF; j_call: TRBJ1-1; v_call: TRBV9; d_call: TRBD1; clone_size: -
cdr3_nt: TGTGCCAGCAGTTACTCGAGCGGAAACTCTGGAAACACCATATATTTT; cdr3_aa: CASSYSSGNSGNTIYF; j_call: TRBJ1-3; v_call: TRBV6-6; d_call: -; clone_size: -
cdr3_nt: TGTGCCAGCTCGGCCGGGACCACCACCGGGGAGCTGTTTTTT; cdr3_aa: CASSAGTTTGELFF; j_call: TRBJ2-2; v_call: TRBV18; d_call: -; clone_size: -
cdr3_nt: TGTGCCAGCAGCTTAGCGGTAGGGGTGCGGGAGACCCAGTACTTC; cdr3_aa: CASSLAVGVRETQYF; j_call: TRBJ2-5; v_call: TRBV7-9; d_call: -; clone_size: many
cdr3_nt: TGTGCCATCAGTCAGGGCTCTGGAAACACCATATATTTT; cdr3_aa: CAISQGSGNTIYF; j_call: TRBJ1-3; v_call: TRBV10-3; d_call: -; clone_size: many
cdr3_nt: TGTGCCAGCTCACCACTACCGGACCGTAAAGCATCACCCCTCCACTTT; cdr3_aa: CASSPLPDRKASPLHF; j_call: TRBJ1-6; v_call: TRBV18; d_call: -; clone_size: -
cdr3_nt: TGTGCCAGCAGTGAAATTCGTGTCACTGAAGCTTTCTTT; cdr3_aa: CASSEIRVTEAFF; j_call: TRBJ1-1; v_call: TRBV6-1; d_call: -; clone_size: many
cdr3_nt: TGTGCCAGCAGCTTAAATTCGGGCGACGGTCCCCAGGGGTTC; cdr3_aa: CASSLNSGDGPQGF; j_call: TRBJ2-5; v_call: TRBV7-2; d_call: -; clone_size: many
cdr3_nt: TGCAGTGCCTTGACTGGTTACGAGCAGTACTTC; cdr3_aa: CSALTGYEQYF; j_call: TRBJ2-7; v_call: TRBV20-1; d_call: -; clone_size: few
cdr3_nt: TGTGCCACCAGCAGAGTGGCTAGCGGCTCCTACGAGCAGTACTTC; cdr3_aa: CATSRVASGSYEQYF; j_call: TRBJ2-7; v_call: TRBV15; d_call: TRBD2; clone_size: -
cdr3_nt: TGTGCCAGCAGAGTAGGAGGAGGGGGCAACAATGAGCAGTTCTTC; cdr3_aa: CASRVGGGGNNEQFF; j_call: TRBJ2-1; v_call: TRBV11-2; d_call: -; clone_size: many
cdr3_nt: TGCGCCAGCAGCTTGGGTGGACTAGCGGGAGCTGGTGAGCAGTTCTTC; cdr3_aa: CASSLGGLAGAGEQFF; j_call: TRBJ2-1; v_call: TRBV5-1; d_call: TRBD2; clone_size: many
cdr3_nt: TGTGCCAGTAGTGGCAGCGGAAACTACAATGAGCAGTTCTTC; cdr3_aa: CASSGSGNYNEQFF; j_call: TRBJ2-1; v_call: TRBV19; d_call: -; clone_size: -
cdr3_nt: TGTGCCAGCAGTTCCAGCGGGCATAGGGCCCGGGATACGCAGTATTTT; cdr3_aa: CASSSSGHRARDTQYF; j_call: TRBJ2-3; v_call: TRBV6-2/TRBV6-3; d_call: -; clone_size: many
cdr3_nt: TGTGCCAGCAGCTTCGGGGCAGGGGGTAGGGATGAGCAGTTCTTC; cdr3_aa: CASSFGAGGRDEQFF; j_call: TRBJ2-1; v_call: TRBV7-9; d_call: TRBD1; clone_size: many
cdr3_nt: TGTGCCAGCTCACCCCCCCAAGACAGGGTTAGTTACAATGAGCAGTTCTTC; cdr3_aa: CASSPPQDRVSYNEQFF; j_call: TRBJ2-1; v_call: TRBV27; d_call: TRBD1; clone_size: -
cdr3_nt: TGCAGCGTGAGGAGGGCGGGTCCCGGGACTAATGAAAAACTGTTTTTT; cdr3_aa: CSVRRAGPGTNEKLFF; j_call: TRBJ1-4; v_call: TRBV29-1; d_call: -; clone_size: few
cdr3_nt: TGTGCCAGCAGGGGGGGGGTCATTCAGTACTTC; cdr3_aa: CASRGGVIQYF; j_call: TRBJ2-4; v_call: TRBV12-3/TRBV12-4; d_call: TRBD2; clone_size: many
cdr3_nt: TGTGCCAGCAAAGGGCCAGCCCACGAGCAGTACTTC; cdr3_aa: CASKGPAHEQYF; j_call: TRBJ2-7; v_call: TRBV6-1; d_call: -; clone_size: -